Listed below are T cell receptor beta chains from one sample, sequenced in a study of beta chain features in type 1 diabetes. TCRdb's copy holds only in-frame clones and misses some; the assay was immunoSEQ multiplex PCR. The sample includes around 58,000 clones, roughly three fifths seen only once; the top ten take about 2.2%. The sample was Tregs from blood. The receptors derive from a woman aged 18-35 years in good health. Each CDR3 is given with its conserved first and last residue. Each record gives: V gene, clone size, D gene, J gene, CDR3 protein, CDR3 DNA. A D gene is named only where the DNA matches it firmly. Only part of the rows carry a size: once, few, many, or a class if the clone is expanded.

>TRBV6-5|NA|NA|TRBJ1-6
CASTPPRRDRKPLHF
TGTGCCAGCACCCCCCCCAGGAGGGATCGTAAACCCCTCCACTTT
>TRBV7-2|NA|TRBD1|TRBJ1-5
CASSLGQGGGQPQHF
TGTGCCAGCAGCCTGGGACAGGGGGGAGGTCAGCCCCAGCATTTT
>TRBV6-6|NA|TRBD1|TRBJ1-5
CASSPTGASNQPQHF
TGTGCCAGCAGCCCGACAGGGGCCAGCAATCAGCCCCAGCATTTT
>TRBV21-1|few|NA|TRBJ1-3
CASSTASRSGAPGNTIYF
TGTGCCAGCAGCACCGCTTCTAGGTCAGGGGCCCCTGGAAACACCATATATTTT
>TRBV10-3|few|NA|TRBJ2-1
CAISDGLEQFF
TGTGCCATCAGTGATGGGCTCGAGCAGTTCTTC
>TRBV5-1|NA|TRBD1|TRBJ2-2
CASTDREGTGELFF
TGCGCCAGCACAGACAGGGAAGGGACCGGGGAGCTGTTTTTT
>TRBV5-1|few|NA|TRBJ1-1
CASSPLRQNTEAFF
TGCGCCAGCAGCCCGCTGAGACAGAACACTGAAGCTTTCTTT
>TRBV7-3|NA|NA|TRBJ1-2
CASSLRGEGGYTF
TGTGCCAGCAGCTTAAGAGGGGAGGGCGGCTACACCTTC
>TRBV10-2|few|NA|TRBJ1-2
CATRKSHADGYTF
TGCGCTACACGGAAGTCTCACGCGGATGGCTACACCTTC
>TRBV7-8|NA|TRBD1|TRBJ1-4
CASTADRSNEKLFF
TGTGCCAGCACCGCGGACAGGAGTAATGAAAAACTGTTTTTT
>TRBV6-1|NA|TRBD1|TRBJ2-7
CASRDRNYEQYF
TGTGCCAGCAGGGACAGGAACTACGAGCAGTACTTC
>TRBV11-2|NA|NA|TRBJ2-4
CASSSGSLAKNIQYF
TGTGCCAGCAGCTCCGGGTCTTTAGCCAAAAACATTCAGTACTTC
>TRBV28|NA|TRBD1|TRBJ1-2
CASKPGQSYGYTF
TGTGCCAGTAAACCGGGACAGAGCTATGGCTACACCTTC
>TRBV18|few|NA|TRBJ2-2
CASSLGRNTGELFF
TGTGCCAGCTCTTTGGGCAGGAACACCGGGGAGCTGTTTTTT
>TRBV5-1|NA|NA|TRBJ2-5
CASSRLIADQETQYF
TGCGCCAGCAGCCGCCTGATAGCGGACCAAGAGACCCAGTACTTC
>TRBV27|few|TRBD2|TRBJ2-1
CASRGTSGGKLFF
TGTGCCAGCAGGGGGACTAGCGGGGGAAAACTGTTCTTC
>TRBV7-3|NA|NA|TRBJ2-2
CASGLDQNTGELFF
TGTGCCAGCGGACTGGACCAGAACACCGGGGAGCTGTTTTTT
>TRBV5-4|NA|TRBD1|TRBJ2-5
CASSQGEETQYF
TGTGCCAGCAGCCAGGGGGAAGAGACCCAGTACTTC
>TRBV2|NA|TRBD1|TRBJ2-2
CASATGANTGELFF
TGTGCCAGCGCTACAGGGGCGAACACCGGGGAGCTGTTTTTT
>TRBV7-9|NA|TRBD1|TRBJ2-7
CASRGTGTYEQYF
TGTGCCAGCAGGGGGACAGGAACTTACGAGCAGTACTTC
>TRBV6-5|NA|TRBD1|TRBJ2-1
CASSPGTGGNLPQFF
TGTGCCAGCAGTCCCGGGACAGGGGGCAATTTGCCCCAGTTCTTC
>TRBV29-1|NA|TRBD2|TRBJ2-3
CSVARTSGVLPDTQYF
TGCAGCGTTGCCCGGACTAGCGGGGTTTTGCCAGATACGCAGTATTTT
>TRBV6-1|NA|NA|TRBJ2-1
CASSETGGTAEQFF
TGTGCCAGCAGTGAGACTGGGGGGACCGCTGAGCAGTTCTTC
>TRBV11-2|NA|NA|TRBJ2-5
CASSFGSTLGETQYF
TGTGCCAGCAGCTTTGGTAGCACCCTTGGGGAGACCCAGTACTTC
>TRBV7-2|NA|NA|TRBJ2-7
CASSLALGSGSSYEQYF
TGTGCCAGCAGCTTAGCGCTTGGTAGCGGTAGCTCCTACGAGCAGTACTTC
>TRBV18|NA|TRBD1|TRBJ1-2
CASSTDRIIGYGYTF
TGTGCCAGCTCAACGGACAGGATAATTGGATATGGCTACACCTTC
>TRBV30|NA|TRBD1|TRBJ2-7
CAWSNWDRGSYEQYF
TGTGCCTGGAGTAATTGGGACAGGGGCTCCTACGAGCAGTACTTC
>TRBV6-6|NA|NA|TRBJ2-7
CASIDSGYSYEQYF
TGTGCCAGCATTGATAGCGGTTACTCCTACGAGCAGTACTTC
>TRBV11-2|NA|NA|TRBJ2-7
CASSLLGLKPREQYF
TGTGCCAGCAGCTTACTTGGACTAAAGCCTCGGGAGCAGTACTTC
>TRBV2|NA|TRBD1|TRBJ1-1
CASSEEGAVSTEAFF
TGTGCCAGCAGTGAAGAGGGGGCGGTGAGCACTGAAGCTTTCTTT
>TRBV5-1|few|NA|TRBJ2-1
CASSLGSGEQFF
TGCGCCAGCAGCTTGGGATCGGGGGAGCAGTTCTTC
>TRBV6-6|many|NA|TRBJ1-1
CASSYSRQNEAFF
TGTGCCAGCAGTTACTCGAGACAGAATGAAGCTTTCTTT
>TRBV19|NA|TRBD1|TRBJ1-2
CASSSGTRGRRYGYTF
TGTGCCAGTAGTTCCGGCACTAGGGGGCGGAGGTATGGCTACACCTTC
>TRBV30|NA|NA|TRBJ2-5
CAWSRRDIQETQYF
TGTGCCTGGAGTCGCCGGGACATCCAAGAGACCCAGTACTTC
>TRBV18|NA|TRBD1|TRBJ1-1
CASSPGGTGGLGTEAFF
TGTGCCAGCTCACCAGGAGGGACAGGGGGCTTAGGCACTGAAGCTTTCTTT
>TRBV4-3|NA|NA|TRBJ2-6
CASSSAGANVLTF
TGCGCCAGCAGCTCTGCTGGGGCCAACGTCCTGACTTTC
>TRBV18|NA|NA|TRBJ2-6
CASSPVRAGGANVLTF
TGTGCCAGCTCACCAGTGCGGGCTGGCGGGGCCAACGTCCTGACTTTC
>TRBV5-1|NA|TRBD2|TRBJ2-3
CASSRPGGLSTDTQYF
TGCGCCAGCAGCCGGCCTGGGGGACTATCCACAGATACGCAGTATTTT
>TRBV5-1|NA|TRBD1|TRBJ2-5
CASRGQGSGKETQYF
TGCGCCAGCAGGGGACAGGGGAGTGGGAAAGAGACCCAGTACTTC
>TRBV7-9|few|TRBD1|TRBJ2-7
CASRRTGAYEQYF
TGTGCCAGCAGGCGGACAGGGGCCTACGAGCAGTACTTC
>TRBV4-2|once|TRBD2|TRBJ2-4
CASSQDYSGGLAGGGAKNIQYF
TGTGCCAGCAGCCAAGATTATAGCGGGGGACTAGCGGGAGGAGGAGCCAAAAACATTCAGTACTTC
>TRBV23-1|NA|NA|TRBJ2-2
CASSRKGRATGELFF
TGCGCCAGCAGTCGAAAAGGCAGGGCCACCGGGGAGCTGTTTTTT
>TRBV4-2|NA|TRBD2|TRBJ2-7
CASSQGRSGSYEQYF
TGTGCCAGCAGCCAAGGCCGCAGCGGGAGCTACGAGCAGTACTTC
>TRBV6-6|NA|NA|TRBJ1-3
CASSLGQGNTIYF
TGTGCCAGCAGCCTTGGGCAGGGGAACACCATATATTTT
>TRBV2|NA|NA|TRBJ1-6
CASSEGPIWSPLHF
TGTGCCAGCAGTGAGGGGCCTATATGGTCACCCCTCCACTTT
>TRBV7-2|NA|NA|TRBJ2-7
CASSLMARDFAYEQYF
TGTGCCAGCAGCTTAATGGCAAGGGACTTCGCCTACGAGCAGTACTTC
>TRBV27|NA|TRBD1|TRBJ1-1
CASTENRGHTEAFF
TGTGCCAGCACCGAGAACAGGGGGCATACTGAAGCTTTCTTT
>TRBV30|NA|TRBD1|TRBJ1-4
CAWRSQGANEKLFF
TGTGCCTGGAGGTCCCAGGGGGCTAATGAAAAACTGTTTTTT